A single sample is the source of the 9 T cell receptor beta chains below, sequenced in a study of cytomegalovirus exposure and HLA in healthy donors. Vbeta (60) and Jbeta (13) primers were used in the PCR. Libraries were prepared by immunoSEQ multiplex PCR; TCRdb keeps only in-frame clonotypes and omits some of them. The sample has roughly 70,000 clones; roughly 74% are singletons. The sample was PBMCs. Source of these receptors: a human donor in good health.

The chain combines TRBV10-2 with TRBJ1-2; 11 positions match TRBD1. This CDR3 contains 14 residues. Germline V gives CDR1 WSHSY, CDR2 SAAADI. V was pared by 6 bases and J by 8 bases, with 8 bases of the junction left unmatched. The CDR3 region is CASSLGQGANGYTF. CDR3 DNA: TGCGCCAGCAGCTTAGGACAGGGGGCAAACGGCTACACCTTC.

This chain joins TRBV9 and TRBJ1-2; TRBD1 matches at 7 bases. The germline gives CDR1 SGDLS, CDR2 YYNGEE. V trimming: 3 bases; J trimming: 3 bases; junction bases outside the gene matches: 5. The CDR3 contains 14 residues. CDR3 coding DNA: TGTGCCAGCAGCGCACACGGGACAGACTATGGCTACACCTTC. Residues: CASSAHGTDYGYTF.

This clone was recorded only once. V and J are TRBV30 and TRBJ1-2, with 8 nucleotides matching TRBD1. This CDR3 region has 14 residues. V gave up 0 bases and J gave up 4 bases; unmatched junction bases: 4. From germline, CDR1 is GTSNPN and CDR2 SVGIG (reference sequence). CDR3 protein: CAWSVQGAGYGYTF. In nucleotides, the CDR3 is TGTGCCTGGAGTGTGCAGGGGGCAGGCTATGGCTACACCTTC.

This clone was seen only a few times. The genes are TRBV27 and TRBJ2-1; a weak D match, TRBD1 (5 bases). Germline CDR1 and CDR2: MNHEY and SMNVEV (reference sequence). V lost 0 bases to trimming and J lost 3 bases, with 9 bases between them. CDR3 size: 15 residues. CDR3 DNA: TGTGCCAGCAGTTTATCACAGGATCTCTACAATGAGCAGTTCTTC. This sequence encodes CASSLSQDLYNEQFF.

The rearrangement joins TRBV7-6 to TRBJ2-7; 8 nucleotides match TRBD1. J was trimmed by 1 base and V by 2 bases; bases with no gene match: 13. CDR1 and CDR2 from the germline V gene are SGHVS and FNYEAQ. The CDR3 spans 18 residues. CDR3 nucleotide sequence: TGTGCCAGCAGCTTAAGGGCAGGGGGCTCTACGGGTTCCTACGAGCAGTACTTC. This sequence encodes CASSLRAGGSTGSYEQYF.

The chain has TRBV6-1 and TRBJ2-1, with unresolved D. V was pared by 8 bases and J by 9 bases, with 11 bases between. Germline CDR1 reads MNHNS; CDR2 reads SASEGT. This CDR3 contains 11 residues. CDR3 protein: CASLGTTEQFF. CDR3 bases: TGTGCCAGCCTAGGCACGACTGAGCAGTTCTTC.

V usage is TRBV19 and J usage is TRBJ1-2, with D possibly TRBD1 on 6 matching bases. The length of the CDR3 is 14 residues. The V gene's germline CDR1 is LNHDA and CDR2 SQIVND (reference sequence). V was trimmed by 5 bases and J by 4 bases, leaving 14 bases between them. The CDR3 sequence is CASSPWTEGYGYTF. In nucleotides, the CDR3 is TGTGCCAGTAGTCCTTGGACAGAAGGCTATGGCTACACCTTC.

The V and J genes are TRBV29-1 and TRBJ2-7; D not certain. The germline V gene has CDR1 SQVTM and CDR2 ANQGSEA. V was pared by 4 bases and J by 3 bases, with 7 bases between. This CDR3 is built from 11 residues. The CDR3 spells CSVVANYEQYF. For the CDR3, the DNA is TGCAGCGTTGTGGCAAACTACGAGCAGTACTTC.

The chain recombines TRBV6-1 with TRBJ1-1; D gene ambiguous. The V and J ends lost 4 bases and 3 bases respectively, with 12 bases between them. The CDR3 runs to 14 residues. Germline V lookup: CDR1 MNHNS, CDR2 SASEGT. The chain's CDR3 is CASSGGTRDTEAFF. The CDR3, as DNA: TGTGCCAGCAGTGGGGGTACTAGGGACACTGAAGCTTTCTTT.